A single sample is the source of the 7 T cell receptor beta chains below, sequenced in a study of shared clonotypes between healthy human individuals (dated by TCRdb to the early 2020s). Library construction relied on the immunoSEQ multiplex PCR assay. Sourced from immuneACCESS, this table was stored by TCRdb with only in-frame sequences that have V and J called. A share of the clones is absent; for the studies checked, an unresolved V gene accounts for under half, and the remainder has no known explanation. The sample yields hundreds of thousands of clones; almost 97% were counted once. The ten largest clones capture approximately 0.06% of the sample. The sample taken for sequencing was naive CD4+ T cells sorted from blood. Interpreted using the paper, the cell subset or site label stands for: CD45RA+ positively selected. The source of these receptors is a young woman in good health.

V and J are TRBV5-1 and TRBJ1-1; D unresolved. Deletions cut 2 bases from V and 2 bases from J, with 16 bases between. CDR1 and CDR2 from the germline V gene are SGHRS and YFSETQ. The CDR3 covers 16 residues. The CDR3 DNA reads TGCGCCAGCAGCTTAGTGGTTCGCCTAGTAAACACTGAAGCTTTCTTT. This encodes CASSLVVRLVNTEAFF.

The chain recombines TRBV2 with TRBJ2-3; D gene uncertain. Germline CDR1 SNHLY, CDR2 FYNNEI. V shed 2 bases and J shed 2 bases, with 14 bases lying between them. The CDR3 totals 16 residues. CDR3 nucleotide sequence: TGTGCCAGCAGTGAAATTGGCTTCTCTGACACAGATACGCAGTATTTT. Amino acid sequence: CASSEIGFSDTDTQYF.

The chain carries TRBV18 and TRBJ1-5, with a weak D call TRBD1 (5 bases). V was cut by 6 bases and J by 4 bases, with 13 bases left in between. Germline CDR1 is KGHSH and CDR2 is LQKENI. The CDR3 runs to 14 residues. In DNA form, the CDR3 reads TGTGCCAGCTCCGGGGGGTCCCTAAATCAGCCCCAGCATTTT. Protein product: CASSGGSLNQPQHF. The complete variable domain, with remaining parts taken from reference TRBV18 and TRBJ1-5, reads NAGVMQNPRHLVRRRGQEARLRCSPMKGHSHVYWYRQLPEEGLKFMVYLQKENIIDESGMPKERFSAEFPKEGPSILRIQQVVRGDSAAYFCASSGGSLNQPQHFGDGTRLSIL.

This chain joins TRBV19 and TRBJ1-4; TRBD1 agrees at 8 bases. There are 16 residues in the CDR3. V shed 4 bases, J shed 5 bases, and the junction held 9 bases outside the gene matches. Germline CDR1 is LNHDA and CDR2 is SQIVND (reference sequence). The CDR3 reads CASSTIGQGWNEKLFF. CDR3 DNA sequence: TGTGCCAGTAGTACTATAGGACAGGGATGGAATGAAAAACTGTTTTTT.

The chain recombines TRBV5-6 with TRBJ1-2; D unresolved. V shed 6 bases and J shed 8 bases, with 14 bases lying between them. This CDR3 spans 12 amino acids. CDR1 SGHDT and CDR2 YYEEEE come from the germline V gene. CDR3 sequence reads: CASKLGPEGYTF. The CDR3 nucleotides are TGTGCCAGCAAACTGGGCCCGGAGGGCTACACCTTC.

The gene calls are TRBV2 and TRBJ1-5; D remains ambiguous. V was trimmed by 3 bases and J by 5 bases, leaving 8 bases between them. From germline, CDR1 is SNHLY and CDR2 FYNNEI. The CDR3 is 13 residues long. The CDR3 DNA reads as TGTGCCAGCAGTGACCCAAGGGATCAGCCCCAGCATTTT. Translated: CASSDPRDQPQHF.

V gene TRBV11-2 combines with J gene TRBJ2-6, with D unclear. V lost 0 bases to trimming and J lost 0 bases, with 6 bases between them. The germline gives CDR1 SGHAT, CDR2 FQNNGV. This CDR3 spans 16 amino acids. CDR3: CASSLERASGANVLTF. The CDR3 nucleotides read TGTGCCAGCAGCTTAGAAAGAGCCTCTGGGGCCAACGTCCTGACTTTC.